This T cell receptor beta chain was sequenced in a study of T cell changes during pregnancy in multiple sclerosis. Sequencing was performed with immunoSEQ multiplex PCR; in TCRdb, only in-frame clones are kept and a portion is missing. The sample carries roughly 120,000 clones, approximately 90% recorded once. The CDR3 consists of 17 residues. V was cut by 3 bases and J by 5 bases, with 20 bases left in between. The germline CDR1 and CDR2 sequences are MNHNS and SASEGT. This chain joins TRBV6-1 and TRBJ1-5, with D possibly being TRBD1 (5 bases). The source of this sequence is a female donor with multiple sclerosis, enrolled in a pregnancy study. The sequencing here drew on peripheral blood, taken in the third trimester of pregnancy. DNA of the CDR3: TGTGCCAGCAGTGATCTGGGCAGGAGTATAGGGGATCAGCCCCAGCATTTT. The encoded protein is CASSDLGRSIGDQPQHF.